The 22 T cell receptor beta chains presented below share a single source sample, sequenced in a study of cytomegalovirus exposure and HLA in healthy donors. TCRdb keeps only in-frame clones here, not all; method: immunoSEQ multiplex PCR. The sample has about 200,000 clones, more than 75% seen once. Sequencing was done on a sample of PBMCs. The receptors here all came from a woman aged 18 to 35 in good health and CMV-seropositive.

In this sample, this clone turned up once. V is TRBV27 and J is TRBJ2-1; TRBD1 matches at 7 bases. V was clipped by 10 bases and J by 0 bases; unmatched bases: 6. The CDR3 consists of 14 residues. Looked up from germline, CDR1 is MNHEY and CDR2 is SMNVEV (reference sequence). The CDR3 loop is CATENRGSYNEQFF. In nucleotides, the CDR3 is TGTGCCACCGAAAACAGGGGCTCCTACAATGAGCAGTTCTTC.

The J gene is TRBJ2-3, the V gene TRBV2, with D perhaps matching TRBD2 (6 bases). Trimming left V 4 bases short and J 6 bases short, with 8 bases between. This CDR3 comprises 12 residues. CDR1 and CDR2 from the germline V gene are SNHLY and FYNNEI. CDR3 sequence reads: CASSVGGDTQYF. CDR3 DNA sequence: TGTGCCAGCAGTGTCGGAGGGGATACGCAGTATTTT.

The chain combines TRBV7-6 with TRBJ2-6; D gene unclear. CDR1 is SGHVS, CDR2 FNYEAQ, per germline. The CDR3 covers 19 residues. The V and J ends lost 5 bases and 2 bases respectively, with 22 bases between them. CDR3 sequence (DNA): TGTGCCAGCAGCCTCAGCGTACTCGCGGAAGCCCCTGGGGCCAACGTCCTGACTTTC. Translated, it gives CASSLSVLAEAPGANVLTF.

The genes are TRBV11-1 and TRBJ2-2; D uncertain. The V gene lost 5 bases and the J gene lost 7 bases, with 11 bases spanning the gap. The germline gives CDR1 SGHAT, CDR2 FQDESV (reference sequence). The CDR3 contains 13 residues. The CDR3 nucleotides are TGTGCCAGCAGCCCCAGGTCTGGCGGGGAGCTGTTTTTT. Protein product: CASSPRSGGELFF. The whole variable domain, remainder taken from reference TRBV11-1 and TRBJ2-2, is EAEVAQSPRYKITEKSQAVAFWCDPISGHATLYWYRQILGQGPELLVQFQDESVVDDSQLPKDRFSAERLKGVDSTLKIQPAELGDSAMYLCASSPRSGGELFFGEGSRLTVL.

The chain recombines TRBV30 with TRBJ2-7, with 7 bases identical to TRBD1. The CDR3 spans 13 residues. Germline V gene sequence: CDR1 GTSNPN, CDR2 SVGIG (reference sequence). The V gene end was trimmed by 6 bases and the J gene end by 1 base; junction bases not matched to a gene: 6. The CDR3 loop is CACTMDRSYEQYF. DNA of the CDR3: TGTGCCTGTACTATGGACAGGTCCTACGAGCAGTACTTC.

The genes are TRBV27 and TRBJ1-1; 9 nucleotides align to TRBD1. The ends lost 4 bases at V and 4 bases at J; junction bases unmatched: 16. CDR3 length: 18 amino acids. Germline V gene lookup returns CDR1 MNHEY and CDR2 SMNVEV (reference sequence). In DNA, the CDR3 is TGTGCCAGCAGTTCTCTTTGGGACAGGGCGTACCTGGGCACTGAAGCTTTCTTT. Its translation is CASSSLWDRAYLGTEAFF.

This chain joins TRBV7-3 and TRBJ2-1; 7 bases match TRBD1. There are 14 residues in the CDR3. Germline CDR1 is SGHTA and CDR2 is FQGTGA. V gave up 4 bases and J gave up 3 bases; unmatched junction bases: 3. CDR3 protein: CASSSSGGYNEQFF. The CDR3 region has the DNA TGTGCCAGCAGCTCCTCAGGGGGCTACAATGAGCAGTTCTTC.

The chain links TRBV4-1 to TRBJ1-1; D not resolved. Germline V gene sequence: CDR1 MGHRA, CDR2 YSYEKL. The CDR3 consists of 13 residues. Deletions cut 5 bases from V and 6 bases from J, with 13 bases between. CDR3 in DNA: TGCGCCAGCAGCAAAAGCGGGGTACCTGAAGCTTTCTTT. This sequence encodes CASSKSGVPEAFF.

The chain joins TRBV19 to TRBJ2-6; D remains unclear. Trimming stripped 3 bases from V and 1 base from J, with 7 bases between. The CDR3 totals 15 residues. From germline, CDR1 is LNHDA and CDR2 SQIVND (reference sequence). CDR3 sequence: CASSISYSGANVLTF. For the CDR3, the DNA is TGTGCCAGTAGTATCTCTTATTCTGGGGCCAACGTCCTGACTTTC.

The chain has TRBV25-1 and TRBJ1-1, with 7 bases that match TRBD1. This CDR3 comprises 13 residues. Germline V gene sequence: CDR1 MGHDK, CDR2 SYGVNS. V was clipped by 7 bases and J by 4 bases; unmatched bases: 6. CDR3 sequence reads: CASTETGPTEAFF. The DNA for the CDR3 is TGTGCCAGCACCGAGACAGGGCCCACTGAAGCTTTCTTT.

The V and J genes are TRBV2 and TRBJ2-1, with 9 nucleotides matching TRBD1. In germline, CDR1 is SNHLY, CDR2 FYNNEI. V lost 8 bases, J lost 4 bases, and 9 bases stayed unmatched. The CDR3 runs to 15 residues. CDR3 nucleotides: TGTGCCAGCTTCGTCGGGACAGGGCGTTACAATGAGCAGTTCTTC. This gives the protein CASFVGTGRYNEQFF.

The chain recombines TRBV11-3 with TRBJ2-2; D is unresolved. Trimming took 4 bases from V and 7 from J, leaving 7 bases between them. The V gene's germline CDR1 is SGHNT and CDR2 YENEEA. The CDR3 has 12 amino acids. Here the CDR3 reads CASSSLGGELFF. The CDR3 region has the DNA TGTGCCAGCAGCTCCCTAGGCGGGGAGCTGTTTTTT.

The chain has TRBV4-1 and TRBJ1-1; 11 bases map to TRBD1. Trimming took 3 bases from V and 0 from J; bases not matched to a gene: 6. Germline CDR1 reads MGHRA; CDR2 reads YSYEKL. The CDR3 extends over 17 amino acids. Here the CDR3 reads CASSHLGQGGMNTEAFF. In DNA, the CDR3 is TGCGCCAGCAGCCATTTGGGACAGGGGGGAATGAACACTGAAGCTTTCTTT.

On this clone: The same CDR3 can be traced to other DNA sequences in this sample. The chain employs TRBV18 and TRBJ2-7, with 7 bases that match TRBD1. Trimming cost V 3 bases and J 3 bases; bases outside gene matches: 2. The CDR3 is made up of 13 amino acids. Germline assignment: CDR1 KGHSH and CDR2 LQKENI. This CDR3 is CASSPTGSYEQYF. DNA for the CDR3: TGTGCCAGCTCACCGACAGGGAGCTACGAGCAGTACTTC.

The count of this clone is one. The chain has TRBV7-6 and TRBJ2-7, with D tentatively TRBD1 (5 bases). Looked up from germline, CDR1 is SGHVS and CDR2 is FNYEAQ. Trimming took 3 bases from V and 4 from J, leaving 10 bases between them. This CDR3 comprises 13 residues. The CDR3 sequence: CASSFSGMYEQYF. DNA for the CDR3: TGTGCCAGCAGCTTCTCAGGGATGTACGAGCAGTACTTC.

A note on this clone: This specimen includes other DNA sequences encoding the same CDR3. This sequence joins TRBV10-3 and TRBJ2-7; 8 bases match TRBD1. CDR3 length equals 14 residues. Germline V gene data show CDR1 as ENHRY and CDR2 as SYGVKD. V was pared by 4 bases and J by 0 bases, with 2 bases of the junction left unmatched. CDR3 region: CAISGTGSSYEQYF. CDR3 nucleotides: TGTGCCATCAGTGGGACAGGGAGCTCCTACGAGCAGTACTTC.

The chain has TRBV9 and TRBJ2-1; D is uncertain. The CDR3 covers 12 residues. Looked up from germline, CDR1 is SGDLS and CDR2 is YYNGEE. V was pared by 0 bases and J by 6 bases, with 4 bases between. Written as DNA, the CDR3 is TGTGCCAGCAGCGTAGAGCTCAATGAGCAGTTCTTC. It yields the protein CASSVELNEQFF. Supplemented by reference TRBV9 and TRBJ2-1, the full variable domain reads DSGVTQTPKHLITATGQRVTLRCSPRSGDLSVYWYQQSLDQGLQFLIQYYNGEERAKGNILERFSAQQFPDLHSELNLSSLELGDSALYFCASSVELNEQFFGPGTRLTVL.

V and J are TRBV27 and TRBJ2-1; D might be TRBD2 (5 bases). The CDR3 runs 14 residues. In germline, CDR1 is MNHEY, CDR2 SMNVEV (reference sequence). The V end lost 0 bases, the J end lost 7 bases, and 10 bases lay between the germline ends. The CDR3 coding sequence is TGTGCCAGCAGTTTATCGGCGGGTGGGAATGAGCAGTTCTTC. Protein sequence: CASSLSAGGNEQFF.

V is TRBV6-4 and J is TRBJ2-3, with 9 bases fitting TRBD2. CDR1 MRHNA and CDR2 SNTAGT come from the germline V gene. There are 14 residues in the CDR3. J gave up 0 bases and V 5 bases, and 0 bases lay outside the gene matches. The CDR3, as DNA: TGTGCCAGCAGTACTAGCGGGAGCACAGATACGCAGTATTTT. As protein: CASSTSGSTDTQYF.

V and J are TRBV5-1 and TRBJ2-7, with D perhaps matching TRBD2 (6 bases). The CDR3 spans 16 residues. The germline CDR1 and CDR2 sequences are SGHRS and YFSETQ. Trimming shortened V by 4 bases and J by 2 bases, and 19 bases separated the two germline ends. CDR3 residues: CASSDQVWEEPYEQYF. Written as DNA, the CDR3 is TGCGCCAGCAGCGATCAGGTGTGGGAGGAGCCCTACGAGCAGTACTTC.

The CDR3 DNA is TGCGCCAGCAGTGAATGGAGGTACAGGGGGGATCACAATGAGCAGTTCTTC. It yields the protein CASSEWRYRGDHNEQFF. The chain combines TRBV10-2 with TRBJ2-1, with 8 bases identical to TRBD1. The CDR3 length is 17 residues. CDR1 WSHSY and CDR2 SAAADI come from the germline V gene. Germline trimming cut 3 bases from V and 5 bases from J; bases unmatched to any gene: 12.

The genes are TRBV28 and TRBJ1-1; D may be TRBD1 (5 bases). Germline lookup yields CDR1 MDHEN and CDR2 SYDVKM. The CDR3 length is 13 residues. The V end lost 6 bases, the J end lost 1 base, and 9 bases lay between the germline ends. The DNA for the CDR3 is TGTGCCAGCAGCCAGGGTACGAACACTGAAGCTTTCTTT. Its protein is CASSQGTNTEAFF.